A single sample is the source of the 22 T cell receptor beta chains below, sequenced in a study of T cells after yellow fever vaccination. TCRdb re-derived calls from the 5' RACE reads in MiXCR, one entry per CDR3 protein. The data hold about 63,000 distinct CDR3 sequences, with about 7.8% observed a single time. The specimen was CD8+ T cells sorted from PBMCs, collected 15 days after the yellow fever booster vaccination. These receptors came from a man under 40 who received the YFV17D yellow fever vaccine.

This chain links TRBV6-5 with TRBJ1-1; the D gene is possibly TRBD1 (6 bases). Trimming pared 6 bases from V and 3 bases from J, leaving 8 bases between. Germline V gene sequence: CDR1 MNHEY, CDR2 SVGAGI. This CDR3 comprises 12 residues. The CDR3 DNA follows: TGTGCCAGCAGCCGGGGGCACACTGAAGCTTTCTTT. Protein: CASSRGHTEAFF.

There are many counts of this clonotype. The chain carries TRBV12-3 or TRBV12-4 and TRBJ2-1; a possible D gene is TRBD1 (6 bases). V gave up 6 bases and J gave up 8 bases, with 17 bases separating them. The CDR3 length is 14 residues. CDR3 loop: CASSIGQLFDEQFF. The CDR3 DNA is TGTGCCAGCAGCATCGGACAGCTTTTCGATGAGCAGTTCTTC.

This clonotype has a count of ten or more. CDR3 DNA sequence: TGTGCCAGCAGCCTCAAGCGGGGTTACAATGAGCAGTTCTTC. It encodes CASSLKRGYNEQFF. This rearrangement joins TRBV13 to TRBJ2-1, with 7 positions matching TRBD2. V was clipped by 5 bases and J by 4 bases; unmatched bases: 5. The CDR3 loop spans 14 amino acids. Germline CDR1 and CDR2: PRHDT and FYEKMQ (reference sequence).

This clonotype appeared many times. V gene TRBV14 combines with J gene TRBJ2-1; TRBD1 matches 8 bases. This CDR3 has 17 amino acids. Germline V lookup: CDR1 SGHDN, CDR2 FVKESK. With V trimmed by 4 bases and J by 6 bases, 14 bases remained unmatched. CDR3 sequence: CASSPLVGTGTVNEQFF. The CDR3 region has the DNA TGTGCCAGCAGCCCCCTTGTCGGGACAGGAACTGTCAATGAGCAGTTCTTC.

The sample holds many counts of this clonotype. This chain connects TRBV3-1 to TRBJ2-7, with TRBD1 matching 10 bases. Per the germline V gene, CDR1 is LGHDT and CDR2 is YNNKEL (reference sequence). V lost 3 bases to trimming and J lost 3 bases; unmatched junction nucleotides: 2. This CDR3 has 14 amino acids. CDR3 protein: CASSQGTGDYEQYF. CDR3 in DNA: TGTGCCAGCAGCCAGGGGACAGGGGACTACGAGCAGTACTTC.

This clonotype was observed many times. The chain couples TRBV3-1 to TRBJ1-5; D is ambiguous. Trimming cost V 1 base and J 3 bases, with 7 bases left between them. The germline gives CDR1 LGHDT, CDR2 YNNKEL (reference sequence). This CDR3 has 14 amino acids. This CDR3 is CASSQVYLNQPQHF. The DNA for the CDR3 is TGTGCCAGCAGCCAAGTTTATCTCAATCAGCCCCAGCATTTT. The variable domain in full, completed from reference TRBV3-1 and TRBJ1-5, reads DTAVSQTPKYLVTQMGNDKSIKCEQNLGHDTMYWYKQDSKKFLKIMFSYNNKELIINETVPNRFSPKSPDKAHLNLHINSLELGDSAVYFCASSQVYLNQPQHFGDGTRLSIL.

This clonotype was observed at least ten times. The gene calls are TRBV6-1 and TRBJ1-2, with D possibly matching TRBD1 (6 bases). The CDR3 covers 13 residues. V lost 6 bases to trimming and J lost 2 bases, with 10 bases between them. CDR1 and CDR2 from the germline V gene are MNHNS and SASEGT. The CDR3 nucleotides are TGTGCCAGCAGGACAACAGGGAACTATGGCTACACCTTC. Translated: CASRTTGNYGYTF.

Ten or more counts support this clonotype. CDR3 protein: CASSLQEGQINEQFF. CDR3 DNA: TGCGCCAGCAGCCTACAAGAAGGACAGATCAATGAGCAGTTCTTC. This chain links TRBV4-1 with TRBJ2-1; TRBD1 is a possible D gene (6 bases). V lost 4 bases and J lost 6, with 16 bases in between. The germline V gene encodes CDR1 MGHRA and CDR2 YSYEKL. The CDR3 runs to 15 residues.

Notes on this clonotype: This may stem from a read error, because a much larger clone lies one nucleotide away. The gene calls are TRBV27 and TRBJ2-4, with D tentatively TRBD1 (5 bases). CDR1 is MNHEY and CDR2 is SMNVEV in the germline V gene (reference sequence). This CDR3 is 15 amino acids long. The CDR3 region is CASSFLDRANNIQYF. In nucleotides, the CDR3 is TGTGCCAGCAGTTTCCTTGACAGAGCCAACAACATTCAGTACTTC.

This clonotype was detected ten times or more. The chain links TRBV27 to TRBJ2-3; D remains ambiguous. Looked up from germline, CDR1 is MNHEY and CDR2 is SMNVEV (reference sequence). The CDR3 consists of 15 residues. The germline V and J ends were trimmed by 8 bases and 1 base, with 16 bases remaining between them. CDR3 loop: CASSGSGWGTDTQYF. The CDR3 DNA reads as TGTGCCAGCTCCGGGTCAGGATGGGGCACAGATACGCAGTATTTT.

In its sample, this clonotype was seen many times. The CDR3 region is CASSLRSYMGAEQFF. The CDR3, as DNA: TGTGCCAGCAGTTTAAGGAGTTACATGGGGGCGGAGCAGTTCTTC. This chain connects TRBV28 to TRBJ2-1; D may be TRBD1 (6 bases). CDR1 MDHEN and CDR2 SYDVKM come from the germline V gene. CDR3 length: 15 amino acids. The germline V and J ends were trimmed by 2 bases and 10 bases, with 18 bases remaining between them. Based on the CDR3 plus reference TRBV28 and TRBJ2-1, the full variable domain is DVKVTQSSRYLVKRTGEKVFLECVQDMDHENMFWYRQDPGLGLRLIYFSYDVKMKEKGDIPEGYSVSREKKERFSLILESASTNQTSMYLCASSLRSYMGAEQFFGPGTRLTVL.

This clonotype was found many times. The chain is built from TRBV14 and TRBJ2-5; the match to TRBD1 covers 10 bases. In germline, CDR1 is SGHDN, CDR2 FVKESK. The CDR3 has 16 residues. J gave up 2 bases and V 6 bases, and 9 bases lay outside the gene matches. The CDR3 region has the DNA TGTGCCAGCAGTCCACCGGGACAGGGGTTACAAGAGACCCAGTACTTC. It translates to CASSPPGQGLQETQYF.

In this sample, this clonotype turned up many times. One base away lies a much larger clone, so this may be a sequencing read error. The chain has TRBV12-3 or TRBV12-4 and TRBJ2-1, with TRBD2 matching over 9 bases. This CDR3 is built from 19 residues. CDR3 nucleotides: TGTGCCAGCTGTTTAGAACTAGCGGGCTTGGGGGACCTTTACAATGAGCAGTTCTTC. Protein product: CASCLELAGLGDLYNEQFF.

This clonotype was recorded many times. The rearrangement links TRBV7-2 to TRBJ1-1; 8 bases match TRBD1. The CDR3 totals 12 residues. Germline CDR1 and CDR2: SGHTA and FQGNSA. The V gene end was trimmed by 7 bases and the J gene end by 4 bases; junction bases not matched to a gene: 2. CDR3 sequence: CASIQGATEAFF. CDR3 nucleotide sequence: TGTGCCAGCATCCAGGGGGCCACTGAAGCTTTCTTT.

Concerning this clonotype itself: This may arise from a read error, as a much more abundant clone is one base away. This chain uses TRBV12-3 or TRBV12-4 with TRBJ2-2; D unclear. The CDR3 length is 15 residues. With 3 bases removed from V and 1 base from J, the gap between germline ends came to 9 bases. Here the CDR3 reads CASSFLVQNTGELFF. Here the CDR3 DNA reads TGTGCCAGCAGTTTCCTAGTCCAGAACACCGGGGAGCTGTTTTTT.

This clonotype was counted at least ten times. The rearrangement links TRBV7-9 to TRBJ2-5, with 7 bases lining up with TRBD2. Unmatched junction bases numbered 7, after V lost 4 bases and J lost 2 bases. The length of the CDR3 is 15 residues. In germline, CDR1 is SEHNR, CDR2 FQNEAQ (reference sequence). The CDR3 nucleotides read TGTGCCAGCAGCTCAAGACTAGCAGAACAAGAGACCCAGTACTTC. This translates into CASSSRLAEQETQYF.

Many counts were recorded for this clonotype. V usage is TRBV6-5 and J usage is TRBJ2-7; D ambiguous. The CDR3 sequence is 13 residues long. Germline lookup yields CDR1 MNHEY and CDR2 SVGAGI. The ends were cut back, 7 bases at V and 6 bases at J, with 16 bases in the middle. The CDR3 DNA reads TGTGCCAGCACCTATCAAACGGGCTCCGAGCAGTACTTC. Protein product: CASTYQTGSEQYF.

This clonotype occurred many times. V usage is TRBV29-1 and J usage is TRBJ2-2; D unclear. The CDR3 extends over 14 amino acids. Germline CDR1 and CDR2: SQVTM and ANQGSEA. The germline V and J ends were trimmed by 4 bases and 3 bases, with 12 bases remaining between them. CDR3 coding DNA: TGCAGCGTTGGCGATAACGAATACACCGGGGAGCTGTTTTTT. It is translated as CSVGDNEYTGELFF.

The table lists this clonotype with many counts. V is TRBV29-1 and J is TRBJ2-1, with TRBD2 as a possible D gene (6 bases). Per the germline V gene, CDR1 is SQVTM and CDR2 is ANQGSEA. V lost 1 base and J 1 base, leaving 8 bases between the germline ends. This CDR3 is 14 amino acids long. CDR3 nucleotides: TGCAGCGTTGAAGTAGCGGAGTCCTACAATGAGCAGTTCTTC. Translation: CSVEVAESYNEQFF.

This clonotype was seen at least ten times. The chain uses TRBV4-3 and TRBJ2-3; D is perhaps TRBD1 or TRBD2 (6 bases each). V lost 0 bases to trimming and J lost 4 bases, with 11 bases between them. The CDR3 is 15 residues long. Germline CDR1 and CDR2: LGHNA and YSLEER. CDR3 region: CASSQEQRGADTQYF. CDR3 nucleotides: TGCGCCAGCAGCCAAGAACAAAGGGGGGCAGATACGCAGTATTTT.

This clonotype has more than one count but fewer than ten. The chain has TRBV5-6 and TRBJ2-7; no definite D call. V was pared by 2 bases and J by 9 bases, with 12 bases between. The CDR3 is 12 residues long. CDR1 is SGHDT, CDR2 YYEEEE, per germline. CDR3 coding DNA: TGTGCCAGCAGCTTACTGACCGGCGGGCAGTACTTC. It yields the protein CASSLLTGGQYF. The complete variable domain, with remaining parts taken from reference TRBV5-6 and TRBJ2-7, reads DAGVTQSPTHLIKTRGQQVTLRCSPKSGHDTVSWYQQALGQGPQFIFQYYEEEERQRGNFPDRFSGHQFPNYSSELNVNALLLGDSALYLCASSLLTGGQYFGPGTRLTVT.

This clonotype has at least ten counts. The chain links TRBV6-1 to TRBJ2-2, with 7 bases aligning to TRBD1. There are 16 residues in the CDR3. Germline CDR1 MNHNS, CDR2 SASEGT. V lost 10 bases and J lost 8; bases outside the gene matches: 19. The CDR3 DNA reads TGTGCCATCGCAAGGGACAGAACCGTTCCAACTGGGGAGCTGTTTTTT. As protein: CAIARDRTVPTGELFF.